Following are 20 T cell receptor beta chains from one sample sequenced in a study of blood T cell repertoires in COVID-19. The protocol was immunoSEQ multiplex PCR, while the TCRdb copy is restricted to in-frame clones and leaves out a portion. Seen here are a few hundred thousand clones, 70% to 90% observed once, and the top ten hold over 6%. Material: PBMCs or T cells enriched from blood (not recorded which). The receptors stem from a woman aged 40 to 50 who had recovered from COVID-19.

This chain joins TRBV6-2 or TRBV6-3 and TRBJ1-5; no reliable D call. The germline gives CDR1 MNHEY, CDR2 SVGEGT. With 2 bases removed from V and 1 base from J, the gap between germline ends came to 9 bases. There are 15 residues in the CDR3. In DNA, the CDR3 is TGTGCCAGCAGTTACGCGGGGTTCAGCAATCAGCCCCAGCATTTT. Protein: CASSYAGFSNQPQHF.

This clone was detected only once. The V call is TRBV7-3, the J call TRBJ2-3, with TRBD2 as a possible D gene (5 bases). This CDR3 contains 14 residues. The V end lost 5 bases, the J end lost 1 base, and 10 bases lay between the germline ends. CDR1 is SGHTA and CDR2 is FQGTGA in the germline V gene. The CDR3, as DNA: TGTGCCAGCAGCCTTTCCGGGGGCACAGATACGCAGTATTTT. Translated, it gives CASSLSGGTDTQYF. The full variable domain, in which reference TRBV7-3 and TRBJ2-3 provide the parts outside the CDR3, is GAGVSQTPSNKVTEKGKYVELRCDPISGHTALYWYRQSLGQGPEFLIYFQGTGAADDSGLPNDRFFAVRPEGSVSTLKIQRTERGDSAVYLCASSLSGGTDTQYFGPGTRLTVL.

CDR3 region: CAWSVLGSGNEQFF. As DNA, the CDR3 is TGTGCCTGGAGTGTACTAGGCAGTGGGAATGAGCAGTTCTTC. The V call is TRBV30, the J call TRBJ2-1; D is possibly TRBD2 (5 bases). The CDR3 totals 14 residues. The V end was cut by 0 bases, the J end by 7 bases, with 13 bases between. In germline, CDR1 is GTSNPN, CDR2 SVGIG (reference sequence).

The V gene is TRBV28, the J gene TRBJ2-1; D not resolved. With 6 bases removed from V and 10 bases from J, the gap between germline ends came to 16 bases. Germline V gene lookup returns CDR1 MDHEN and CDR2 SYDVKM. The CDR3 totals 13 residues. The CDR3, as DNA: TGTGCCAGCAGCTACCCTAGAATTGGCGAGCAGTTCTTC. This sequence encodes CASSYPRIGEQFF.

The rearrangement uses TRBV7-6 and TRBJ2-5, with 8 bases matching TRBD1. The J segment lost 4 bases and the V segment lost 5 bases, leaving 6 bases of the junction unmatched. This CDR3 has 14 amino acids. The germline V gene has CDR1 SGHVS and CDR2 FNYEAQ. This chain's CDR3 is CASSPTGVRETQYF. The CDR3 DNA sequence: TGTGCCAGCAGCCCGACAGGGGTACGAGAGACCCAGTACTTC.

The CDR3 DNA reads TGTGCCAGCAGAATAGGGGGGACACAGGGGGCCTACGAGCAGTACTTC. It is translated as CASRIGGTQGAYEQYF. The V and J genes are TRBV28 and TRBJ2-7; TRBD1 agrees at 8 bases. With 6 bases clipped from V and 2 bases from J, the junction kept 12 bases outside the gene matches. CDR1 and CDR2 from the germline V gene are MDHEN and SYDVKM. This CDR3 has 16 residues.

This clone was seen just once. The V and J genes are TRBV3-1 (or the pseudogene TRBV3-2) and TRBJ2-1; the D is unclear. The CDR3 extends over 12 amino acids. Germline CDR1 LGHDT, CDR2 YNNKEL (reference sequence). The V gene lost 0 bases and the J gene lost 10 bases, with 7 bases spanning the gap. DNA for the CDR3: TGTGCCAGCAGCCAAGATTACGGGGAGCAGTTCTTC. Translation: CASSQDYGEQFF.

The chain carries TRBV11-2 and TRBJ2-1; 13 bases map to TRBD2. Trimming cost V 4 bases and J 8 bases; bases outside gene matches: 5. The CDR3 covers 15 residues. The V gene's germline CDR1 is SGHAT and CDR2 FQNNGV. The CDR3 DNA is TGTGCCAGCAGCTATAGACTAGCGGGAGGCGATGAGCAGTTCTTC. Translating gives CASSYRLAGGDEQFF.

The rearrangement uses TRBV4-1 and TRBJ1-2; 8 nucleotides match TRBD1. The CDR3 contains 14 residues. V shed 4 bases and J 3 bases; nucleotides not matched to a gene: 4. Germline values: CDR1 MGHRA, CDR2 YSYEKL. CDR3 residues: CASSLAGGDYGYTF. The CDR3 DNA reads TGCGCCAGCAGCCTGGCAGGGGGCGACTATGGCTACACCTTC.

V gene TRBV28 combines with J gene TRBJ2-1; D call uncertain. V shed 2 bases and J shed 5 bases, with 16 bases lying between them. The germline V gene encodes CDR1 MDHEN and CDR2 SYDVKM. The CDR3 sequence is 16 residues long. The CDR3 coding sequence is TGTGCCAGCAGTTTAAAACTCTATAACCTAAACAATGAGCAGTTCTTC. Translation: CASSLKLYNLNNEQFF.

The chain uses TRBV28 and TRBJ2-3; tentatively, D is TRBD2 (7 bases). Germline lookup yields CDR1 MDHEN and CDR2 SYDVKM. V was trimmed by 3 bases and J by 7 bases, leaving 17 bases between them. The CDR3 contains 15 residues. For the CDR3, the DNA is TGTGCCAGCAGTTTGTCCCCGAGGGGGGGCCATACGCAGTATTTT. It encodes CASSLSPRGGHTQYF.

V is TRBV2 and J is TRBJ2-5; tentatively, D is TRBD2 (5 bases). This CDR3 is 14 amino acids long. Trimming shortened V by 6 bases and J by 11 bases, and 22 bases separated the two germline ends. Germline V gives CDR1 SNHLY, CDR2 FYNNEI. The CDR3 nucleotides are TGTGCCAGCAGCCAGCGAAGGTCGGGGAACTTGCAGTACTTC. Its protein is CASSQRRSGNLQYF.

There are a few counts of this clone. This sequence joins TRBV7-9 and TRBJ2-1; 9 nucleotides align to TRBD2. After removal of 5 bases from V and 4 bases from J, the junction contained 12 bases not matched to a gene. There are 17 residues in the CDR3. In germline, CDR1 is SEHNR, CDR2 FQNEAQ (reference sequence). The CDR3 DNA follows: TGTGCCAGCAGCCCCGCCCTTTCTAGCGGGGCTTACAATGAGCAGTTCTTC. Its translation: CASSPALSSGAYNEQFF.

A few counts support this clone. The rearrangement links TRBV5-1 to TRBJ2-7; 9 bases match TRBD1. This CDR3 has 15 amino acids. V dropped 1 base and J dropped 5; count of bases not matched to a gene: 7. Germline CDR1 is SGHRS and CDR2 is YFSETQ. DNA of the CDR3: TGCGCCAGCAGCTTGAGCGGGACAGGGATTGACGAGCAGTACTTC. Its protein product is CASSLSGTGIDEQYF.

The CDR3 spells CASSLARGAYEQYF. CDR3 DNA sequence: TGCGCCAGCAGCTTAGCCAGGGGCGCCTACGAGCAGTACTTC. The V gene is TRBV5-1, the J gene TRBJ2-7; D is perhaps TRBD1 (6 bases). This CDR3 has 14 amino acids. V dropped 2 bases and J dropped 2 bases, with 11 bases sitting between them. CDR1 is SGHRS, CDR2 YFSETQ, per germline.

This clone was picked up one time. The chain employs TRBV7-8 and TRBJ1-3, with 7 positions matching TRBD1. The ends lost 5 bases at V and 3 bases at J; junction bases unmatched: 4. There are 14 residues in the CDR3. Germline V gene sequence: CDR1 SGHVS, CDR2 FQNEAQ. The CDR3 DNA reads TGTGCCAGCAGCATAGGGACAGTTGGAAACACCATATATTTT. It encodes CASSIGTVGNTIYF.

This sequence joins TRBV28 and TRBJ1-2; 7 nucleotides align to TRBD1. With V trimmed by 4 bases and J by 8 bases, 7 bases remained unmatched. Germline V gene data show CDR1 as MDHEN and CDR2 as SYDVKM. The CDR3 consists of 13 residues. CDR3: CASSSTGLQGYTF. The CDR3 DNA sequence: TGTGCCAGCAGTTCGACAGGGCTTCAAGGCTACACCTTC.

The chain combines TRBV3-1 (or the pseudogene TRBV3-2) with TRBJ1-1, with 8 bases matching TRBD1. This CDR3 region has 15 residues. From germline, CDR1 is LGHDT and CDR2 YNNKEL (reference sequence). The junction had 9 bases not matched to a gene; V was cut back by 3 bases and J by 6 bases. Here the CDR3 DNA reads TGTGCCAGCAGCCACTCGTCACAGGGGGTAGCTGAAGCTTTCTTT. It codes for CASSHSSQGVAEAFF.

This rearrangement joins TRBV11-1 to TRBJ2-3; tentatively, D is TRBD2 (5 bases). CDR1 and CDR2 from the germline V gene are SGHAT and FQDESV (reference sequence). The length of the CDR3 is 15 residues. V was shortened by 6 bases and J by 4 bases, with 17 bases between the two germline ends. The CDR3: CASRSHRGSADTQYF. For the CDR3, the DNA is TGTGCCAGCAGGAGTCATCGTGGGAGCGCAGATACGCAGTATTTT.

The chain combines TRBV30 with TRBJ2-7, with 7 bases matching TRBD2. CDR1 and CDR2 (germline): GTSNPN, SVGIG (reference sequence). The V gene end was trimmed by 0 bases and the J gene end by 2 bases; junction bases not matched to a gene: 7. There are 15 residues in the CDR3. CDR3 DNA: TGTGCCTGGAGTGTAGGGTGGGGGGGGACCTACGAGCAGTACTTC. This sequence encodes CAWSVGWGGTYEQYF. Based on the CDR3 plus reference TRBV30 and TRBJ2-7, the full variable domain is SQTIHQWPATLVQPVGSPLSLECTVEGTSNPNLYWYRQAAGRGLQLLFYSVGIGQISSEVPQNLSASRPQDRQFILSSKKLLLSDSGFYLCAWSVGWGGTYEQYFGPGTRLTVT.